This T cell receptor (beta chain) appears in the sequencing data of a study of blood T cell repertoires in COVID-19. Study details: Samples taken during acute and convalescent COVID-19 were collected in the United States, Italy and Spain. T cells, B-cell-depleted T cells, or PBMCs provided the cDNA or gDNA that served as material.

The CDR3 loop spans 13 amino acids. Trimming pared 2 bases from V and 7 bases from J, leaving 11 bases between. Germline-derived CDR1 and CDR2 are MDHEN and SYDVKM. Methods used by the authors: Estimation of nucleated cell counts relied on the amplification of reference gene primers. Sequenced by immunoSEQ multiplex PCR; TCRdb stores in-frame clones only, minus some. That table gives V, J and clone size, and the DNA gave D and trimming. The table includes a few hundred thousand clones, roughly 77% detected once. This sequence joins TRBV28 and TRBJ1-2; D ambiguous. The sequence was obtained from a woman older than 75 with acute or convalescent COVID-19. Material: peripheral blood. This CDR3 reads CASSLRTFGGYTF. As DNA, the CDR3 is TGTGCCAGCAGTTTAAGGACTTTCGGTGGCTACACCTTC.